Listed below are T cell receptor beta chains from one sample, sequenced in a study of cytomegalovirus exposure and HLA in healthy donors. Method: immunoSEQ multiplex PCR; TCRdb's copy keeps in-frame clones and lacks some. The profile shows some 160,000 clones, roughly 85% of them singletons. Specimen: PBMCs. These receptors were taken from a male donor in good health and CMV-seronegative. The CDR3 runs from the conserved cysteine through the conserved F or W. The D gene is left open where the match is weak.

v_call	d_call	j_call	cdr3_aa	cdr3_nt
TRBV7-9	NA	TRBJ2-3	CASSYGSSLSTDTQYF	TGTGCCAGCAGTTACGGGAGCTCCCTAAGCACAGATACGCAGTATTTT
TRBV4-3	TRBD1	TRBJ2-1	CASSHRDRSSYNEQFF	TGCGCCAGCAGCCACAGGGACAGGAGCTCCTACAATGAGCAGTTCTTC
TRBV6-5	NA	TRBJ1-2	CASSYKVGEFGYGYTF	TGTGCCAGCAGTTACAAGGTCGGGGAGTTCGGCTATGGCTACACCTTC
TRBV28	NA	TRBJ2-1	CASSPGGPEYNEQFF	TGTGCCAGCAGCCCGGGGGGCCCCGAGTACAATGAGCAGTTCTTC
TRBV7-8	TRBD2	TRBJ2-2	CASSLLAGGPQTGELFF	TGTGCCAGCAGTTTACTAGCGGGGGGGCCCCAAACCGGGGAGCTGTTTTTT
TRBV5-1	NA	TRBJ1-1	CASSLFWEDTEAFF	TGCGCCAGCAGCTTGTTCTGGGAGGACACTGAAGCTTTCTTT
TRBV11-3	TRBD2	TRBJ2-7	CASSLSGTSGRGYEQYF	TGTGCCAGCAGCTTATCAGGGACTAGCGGGAGAGGTTACGAGCAGTACTTC
TRBV2	TRBD1	TRBJ2-1	CASSLQGAYNEQFF	TGTGCCAGCAGCCTGCAGGGGGCCTACAATGAGCAGTTCTTC
TRBV7-9	NA	TRBJ2-1	CASSPGGTRPYNEQFF	TGTGCCAGCAGCCCAGGAGGTACGCGGCCCTACAATGAGCAGTTCTTC
TRBV5-4	TRBD1	TRBJ2-5	CASSSTGGQETQYF	TGTGCCAGCAGCTCGACAGGGGGCCAAGAGACCCAGTACTTC
TRBV5-5	TRBD1	TRBJ2-7	CASSLVEGAVDEQYF	TGTGCCAGCAGCTTGGTTGAGGGGGCAGTCGACGAGCAGTACTTC
TRBV15	NA	TRBJ2-5	CATSRVQGGIEETQYF	TGTGCCACCAGCAGAGTCCAGGGGGGAATCGAAGAGACCCAGTACTTC
TRBV7-9	NA	TRBJ2-7	CASSPYGGQTHSYEQYF	TGTGCCAGCAGCCCTTACGGGGGACAGACCCACTCCTACGAGCAGTACTTC
TRBV7-2	NA	TRBJ2-5	CASSLVNRVGTQYF	TGTGCCAGCAGCCTAGTTAACAGGGTCGGGACCCAGTACTTC
TRBV29-1	NA	TRBJ1-5	CSVADSSNQPQHF	TGCAGCGTTGCTGACAGTAGCAATCAGCCCCAGCATTTT